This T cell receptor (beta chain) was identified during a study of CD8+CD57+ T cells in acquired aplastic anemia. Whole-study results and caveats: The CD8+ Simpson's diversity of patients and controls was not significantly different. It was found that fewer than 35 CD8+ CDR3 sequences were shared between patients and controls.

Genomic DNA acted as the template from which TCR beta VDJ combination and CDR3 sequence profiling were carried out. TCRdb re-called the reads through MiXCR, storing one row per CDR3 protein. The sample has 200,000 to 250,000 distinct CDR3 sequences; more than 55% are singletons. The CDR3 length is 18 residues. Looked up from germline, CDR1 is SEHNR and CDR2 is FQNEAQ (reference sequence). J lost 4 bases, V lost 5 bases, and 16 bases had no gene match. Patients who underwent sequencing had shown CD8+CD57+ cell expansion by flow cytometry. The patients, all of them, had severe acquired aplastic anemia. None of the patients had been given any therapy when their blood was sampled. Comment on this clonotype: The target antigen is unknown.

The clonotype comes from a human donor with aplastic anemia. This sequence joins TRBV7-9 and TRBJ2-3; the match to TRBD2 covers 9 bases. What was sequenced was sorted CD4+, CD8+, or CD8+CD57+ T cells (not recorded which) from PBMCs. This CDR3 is CASSPGAGLAGPADTQYF. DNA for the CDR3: TGTGCCAGCAGCCCGGGCGCGGGGCTAGCGGGACCCGCAGATACGCAGTATTTT. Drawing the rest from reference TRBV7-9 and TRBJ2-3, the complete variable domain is DTGVSQNPRHKITKRGQNVTFRCDPISEHNRLYWYRQTLGQGPEFLTYFQNEAQLEKSRLLSDRFSAERPKGSFSTLEIQRTEQGDSAMYLCASSPGAGLAGPADTQYFGPGTRLTVL.